Listed below are T cell receptor beta chains from one sample, sequenced in a study of spatial heterogeneity in lung cancer. Each CDR3 protein is one row after TCRdb ran MiXCR on the 5' RACE reads. The sample holds approximately 40,000 distinct CDR3 sequences; roughly an eighth are singletons and the top ten take about 55%. The source was PBMCs, collected at surgery. All receptors derive from a male donor with early-stage non-small cell lung cancer. CDR3s include the opening cysteine and the closing phenylalanine or tryptophan. The order of the fields is V gene, D gene, J gene, clone size, CDR3 DNA, CDR3 protein. D genes are given only for firm matches. Expanded clones are given a class, and other clones once, few, many or no size at all.

TRBV6-6,-,TRBJ2-5,few,TGTGCCAGCAGCGGCCCTCAGGTCGAGACCCAGTACTTC,CASSGPQVETQYF
TRBV12-3/TRBV12-4,TRBD2,TRBJ2-1,-,TGTGCCAGCAGTTCTAGGACTAGCGGGAACGTCGCGCAGTTCTTC,CASSSRTSGNVAQFF
TRBV10-3,-,TRBJ1-6,many,TGTGCCATCAGTGAGTCAGACGGTGATTCACCCCTCCACTTT,CAISESDGDSPLHF
TRBV7-2,TRBD2,TRBJ2-1,many,TGTGCCAGCAGCTTAGCCCGGGGCGGGGGGTTTTACTACAATGAGCAGTTCTTC,CASSLARGGGFYYNEQFF
TRBV6-2/TRBV6-3,TRBD2,TRBJ2-7,many,TGTGCCAGCAGTTACGGCGGACTAGCAGGATACGAGCAGTACTTC,CASSYGGLAGYEQYF
TRBV4-1,-,TRBJ2-7,many,TGCGCCAGCAGCCAAGATATGGGGGGAGCCTACGAGCAGTACTTC,CASSQDMGGAYEQYF
TRBV29-1,TRBD1,TRBJ1-5,few,TGCAGCGTTGGAGGACAGGGGGGACAGCCCCAGCATTTT,CSVGGQGGQPQHF
TRBV15,-,TRBJ2-3,few,TGTGCCACCAGCAGAGATAACGCGGGACAAGATACGCAGTATTTT,CATSRDNAGQDTQYF
TRBV27,TRBD1,TRBJ2-5,few,TGTGCCAGCAGTTCTCCAGGGGGCCTGGAGACCCAGTACTTC,CASSSPGGLETQYF
TRBV13,TRBD2,TRBJ2-3,-,TGTGCCAGCAGCCCCCGACTAGCGGGGGGAGATACGCAGTATTTT,CASSPRLAGGDTQYF
TRBV6-5,TRBD1,TRBJ1-6,-,TGTGCCAGCGGTTACTCAGGGGGGGACTCACCCCTCCACTTT,CASGYSGGDSPLHF
TRBV28,-,TRBJ2-3,-,TGTGCCAGCAGTAAACGATCGGGGAGGAGAAGTACAGATACGCAGTATTTT,CASSKRSGRRSTDTQYF
TRBV7-9,TRBD2,TRBJ2-2,few,TGTGCCAGCAGCGACACTAGCGGGGGAGACACCGGGGAGCTGTTTTTT,CASSDTSGGDTGELFF
TRBV29-1,-,TRBJ2-2,few,TGCAGCGTTGGGGCGCCACAGAACACCGGGGAGCTGTTTTTT,CSVGAPQNTGELFF
TRBV7-2,TRBD1,TRBJ2-1,-,TGTGCCAGCAGCCCCGGGACAGGCCGAGGGACCTACAATGAGCAGTTCTTC,CASSPGTGRGTYNEQFF